This T cell receptor (beta chain) was recorded in a study of shared clonotypes between healthy human individuals. CD45RO-negative CD8 cells positively selected for CCR7 made up the naive population, which excluded terminally differentiated effector memory CD45RA+ cells. Each donor was a Caucasian adult residing in Nashville, Tennessee. Regarding this clone: Its cognate antigen is unknown.

The study's findings and limits: The represented genetic and exposure-history diversity was limited by the small number of donors. When naive CD4 clonotypes were compared across a handful of donors, roughly 4.9% were shared.

Using immunoSEQ multiplex PCR, the repertoire was profiled, and TCRdb retains in-frame clones only, with some absent. The sample lists about 2 million clones, 85% to 95% occurring once. This CDR3 contains 12 residues. V lost 0 bases, J lost 7 bases, and 6 bases lay in between. The germline V gene encodes CDR1 SGHDT and CDR2 YYEEEE. This clonotype was sampled from a man between 18 and 29 years old in good health. Sequencing was done on a sample of naive CD8+ T cells sorted from blood. The genes are TRBV5-6 and TRBJ2-3; D gene unclear. This CDR3 reads CASSLGGNTQYF. CDR3 nucleotides: TGTGCCAGCAGCTTGGGTGGGAATACGCAGTATTTT.